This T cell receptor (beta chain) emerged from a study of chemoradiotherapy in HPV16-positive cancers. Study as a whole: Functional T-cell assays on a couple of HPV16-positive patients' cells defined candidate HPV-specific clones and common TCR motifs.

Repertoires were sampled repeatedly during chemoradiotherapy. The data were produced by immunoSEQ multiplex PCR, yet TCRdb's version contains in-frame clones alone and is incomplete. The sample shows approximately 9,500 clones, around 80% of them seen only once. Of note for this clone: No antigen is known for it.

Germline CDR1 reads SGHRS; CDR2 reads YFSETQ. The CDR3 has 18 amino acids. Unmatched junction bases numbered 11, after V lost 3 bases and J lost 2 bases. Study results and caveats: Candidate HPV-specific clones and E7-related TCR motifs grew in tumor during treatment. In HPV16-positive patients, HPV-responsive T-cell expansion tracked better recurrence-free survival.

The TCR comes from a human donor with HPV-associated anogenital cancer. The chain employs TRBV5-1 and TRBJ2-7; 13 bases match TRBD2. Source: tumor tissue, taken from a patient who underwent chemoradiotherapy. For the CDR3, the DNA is TGCGCCAGCAGCTCCCCAACTGGACTAGCGGGGGCCGCCTACGAGCAGTACTTC. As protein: CASSSPTGLAGAAYEQYF.